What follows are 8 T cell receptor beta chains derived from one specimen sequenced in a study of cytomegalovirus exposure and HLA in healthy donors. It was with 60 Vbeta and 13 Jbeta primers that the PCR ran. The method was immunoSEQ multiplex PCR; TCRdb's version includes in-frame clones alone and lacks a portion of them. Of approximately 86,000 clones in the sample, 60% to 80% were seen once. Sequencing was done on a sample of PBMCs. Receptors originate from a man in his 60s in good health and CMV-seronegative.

CDR3 protein: CASSVQNTGELFF. Written as DNA, the CDR3 is TGTGCCAGCAGTGTTCAGAACACCGGGGAGCTGTTTTTT. V is TRBV6-1 and J is TRBJ2-2; no definite D call. Germline V lookup: CDR1 MNHNS, CDR2 SASEGT. CDR3 length equals 13 residues. The V end lost 4 bases, the J end lost 1 base, and 4 bases lay between the germline ends.

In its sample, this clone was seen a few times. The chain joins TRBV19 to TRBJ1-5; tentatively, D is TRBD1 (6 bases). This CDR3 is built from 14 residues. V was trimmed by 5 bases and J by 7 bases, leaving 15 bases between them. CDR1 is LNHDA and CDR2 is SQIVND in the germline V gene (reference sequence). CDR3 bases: TGTGCCAGTAGTTTCGGGGGGCACGGGCAGCCCCAGCATTTT. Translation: CASSFGGHGQPQHF.

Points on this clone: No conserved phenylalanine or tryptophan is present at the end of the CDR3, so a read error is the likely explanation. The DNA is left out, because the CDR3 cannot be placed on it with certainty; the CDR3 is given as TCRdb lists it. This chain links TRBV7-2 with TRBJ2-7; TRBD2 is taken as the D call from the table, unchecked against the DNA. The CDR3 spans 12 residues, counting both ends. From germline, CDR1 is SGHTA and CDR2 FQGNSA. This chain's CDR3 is CASSFISSPIAY.

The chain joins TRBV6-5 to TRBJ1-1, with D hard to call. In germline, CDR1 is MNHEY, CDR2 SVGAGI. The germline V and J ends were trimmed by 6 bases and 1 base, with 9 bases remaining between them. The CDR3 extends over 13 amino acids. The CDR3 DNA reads TGTGCCAGCAGACCTCGGGAGAACACTGAAGCTTTCTTT. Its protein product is CASRPRENTEAFF.

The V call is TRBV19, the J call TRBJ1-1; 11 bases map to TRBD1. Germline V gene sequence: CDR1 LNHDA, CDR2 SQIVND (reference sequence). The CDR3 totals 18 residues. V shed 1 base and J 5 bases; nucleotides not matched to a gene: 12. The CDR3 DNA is TGTGCCAGTAGTATAGGGTCCCCTGGGACAGGGGGGAAAACTGAAGCTTTCTTT. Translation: CASSIGSPGTGGKTEAFF. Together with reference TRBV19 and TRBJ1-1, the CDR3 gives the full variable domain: DGGITQSPKYLFRKEGQNVTLSCEQNLNHDAMYWYRQDPGQGLRLIYYSQIVNDFQKGDIAEGYSVSREKKESFPLTVTSAQKNPTAFYLCASSIGSPGTGGKTEAFFGQGTRLTVV.

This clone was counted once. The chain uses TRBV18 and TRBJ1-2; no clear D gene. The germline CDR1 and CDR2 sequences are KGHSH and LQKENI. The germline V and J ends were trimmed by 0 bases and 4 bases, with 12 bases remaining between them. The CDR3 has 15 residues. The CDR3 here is CASSPPYTGGYGYTF. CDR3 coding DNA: TGTGCCAGCTCACCACCCTACACCGGCGGCTATGGCTACACCTTC.

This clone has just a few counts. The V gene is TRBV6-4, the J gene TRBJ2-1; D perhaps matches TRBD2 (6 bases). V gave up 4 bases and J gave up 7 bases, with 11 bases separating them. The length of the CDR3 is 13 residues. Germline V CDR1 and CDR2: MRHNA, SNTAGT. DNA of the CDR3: TGTGCCAGCAGTGCGGGACTCCTGAATGAGCAGTTCTTC. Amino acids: CASSAGLLNEQFF.

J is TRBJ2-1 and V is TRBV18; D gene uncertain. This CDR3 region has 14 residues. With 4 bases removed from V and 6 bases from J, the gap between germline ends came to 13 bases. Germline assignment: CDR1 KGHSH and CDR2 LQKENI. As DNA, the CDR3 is TGTGCCAGCTCACTCTCTCAAGCTGGCAATGAGCAGTTCTTC. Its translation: CASSLSQAGNEQFF.